This TCR beta chain was captured by sequencing in a study of shared clonotypes between healthy human individuals. Assay: immunoSEQ multiplex PCR; the TCRdb copy retains only in-frame clones and omits some. The profile covers more than 2 million clones, with 90% to 95% appearing a single time and 0.13% taken by the ten largest. Germline V gene data show CDR1 as ENHRY and CDR2 as SYGVKD. This CDR3 spans 13 amino acids. Between the trimmed V and J ends, which lost 0 bases and 11 bases, there was a span of 11 bases. Naive CD45RA+ and memory CD45RA-negative subsets were split from CD4+ cells. About this clone: Its antigen remains unidentified.

General observations from the study: A handful of donors showed sharing of around 5.3% of naive CD4 clonotypes.

The sequence came from a man between 18 and 29 years old in good health. V is TRBV10-3 and J is TRBJ2-1, with D perhaps matching TRBD2 (6 bases). Sequenced sample: naive CD4+ T cells sorted from blood. Described subset: CD45RA+ positively selected. CDR3 region: CAISESTSYKQFF. The CDR3 DNA reads TGTGCCATCAGTGAGTCTACTAGCTATAAGCAGTTCTTC.